This record looks at one T cell receptor (beta chain) sequence and its context. Its target is not known. One junction end disagrees with the germline gene, perhaps due to a read error. The sample is drawn from a study of metastatic and nonmetastatic thyroid tumors. Study in general: Across blood and tumor or nodule tissue, repertoires from malignant and benign thyroid patients were compared with one another.

This CDR3 spans 16 amino acids. Germline loops: CDR1 SGHRS, CDR2 YFSETQ. Findings of the study overall: In blood and tumor, TCR beta diversity was reportedly significantly higher in malignant thyroid tumors than in benign nodules.

As processed by the authors: The study's classifier, a distant-metastasis tool for papillary thyroid cancer, was built using CDR3 differences across clinicopathological groups. TCRdb re-called clones from the PCR reads using MiXCR. TCRdb, not the original authors, processed these V and J calls. Of 40,000 to 50,000 clones listed, less than 5% are singletons. None of the patients had undergone any treatment ahead of thyroid surgery. This TCR came from a female donor with papillary thyroid cancer or a benign thyroid nodule (not recorded which). Some clones in this sample may be carry-over from other donors' samples. This chain joins TRBV5-1 and TRBJ2-2; 9 bases map to TRBD2. The sample was blood. The CDR3 here is CAISLDSGRDTVELFF. In nucleotides, the CDR3 is TGCGCCATCAGCTTGGATAGCGGGAGAGACACCGTGGAGCTGTTTTTT. The full variable domain, completed using reference TRBV5-1 and TRBJ2-2, is KAGVTQTPRYLIKTRGQQVTLSCSPISGHRSVSWYQQTPGQGLQFLFEYFSETQRNKGNFPGRFSGRQFSNSRSEMNVSTLELGDSALYLCAISLDSGRDTVELFFGEGSRLTVL.